This T cell receptor beta chain appears in the sequencing data of a study of post-analysis software for immune sequencing data. This clonotype appeared a few times. The authors incorporated unique molecular identifiers into the TCR beta cDNA libraries. TCRdb processed the PCR reads anew with MiXCR; each CDR3 protein has one entry. The data show approximately 730,000 distinct CDR3 sequences, with more than 45% seen just once and roughly 4.9% held by the top ten. Input material: blood. The TCR originated in a girl aged 10-17 years with multiple sclerosis.

CDR3 bases: TGCAGTGCTAGAGATCTCGGGGGGTCCGAGCAGTACTTC. It yields the protein CSARDLGGSEQYF. The chain combines TRBV20-1 with TRBJ2-7; TRBD2 matches at 7 bases. The CDR3 sequence is 13 residues long. The V and J ends lost 0 bases and 6 bases, in that order; junction bases with no gene match: 5. Germline V lookup: CDR1 DFQATT, CDR2 SNEGSKA (reference sequence).